This passage covers 16 T cell receptor beta chains from one sample sequenced in a study of identical twins. TCRdb ran MiXCR on the 5' RACE reads and lists one entry per CDR3 protein. Of roughly 720,000 distinct CDR3 sequences in the sample, 15% to 20% were seen once. The sample was also reused in another study, on T cells expressing NK-cell markers.

The sample consisted of PBMCs. These receptor sequences come from a woman between 18 and 30 years old in good health.

The gene calls are TRBV7-6 and TRBJ2-2; 7 bases are shared with TRBD2. This CDR3 has 18 amino acids. The germline gives CDR1 SGHVS, CDR2 FNYEAQ. The V gene end was trimmed by 2 bases and the J gene end by 0 bases; junction bases not matched to a gene: 9. CDR3 nucleotide sequence: TGTGCCAGCAGCTTATTTGGCGGGGGTTCCGCGAACACCGGGGAGCTGTTTTTT. Translation: CASSLFGGGSANTGELFF.

The chain uses TRBV20-1 and TRBJ2-1; TRBD1 is a possible D gene (6 bases). CDR1 is DFQATT and CDR2 is SNEGSKA in the germline V gene (reference sequence). The CDR3 spans 15 residues. The V end was cut by 0 bases, the J end by 4 bases, with 13 bases between. CDR3 DNA: TGCAGTGCTAGAGATCTTAGGGGGAATTACAATGAGCAGTTCTTC. Protein sequence: CSARDLRGNYNEQFF.

This clonotype has only a few counts. The CDR3 DNA sequence: TGTGCCAGCAGTTACGGGACTTTTAACTACGAGCAGTACTTC. Its translation: CASSYGTFNYEQYF. The V call is TRBV6-5, the J call TRBJ2-7; tentatively, D is TRBD2 (6 bases). The CDR3 extends over 14 amino acids. V lost 2 bases and J 3 bases, leaving 11 bases between the germline ends. The V gene's germline CDR1 is MNHEY and CDR2 SVGAGI.

This clonotype turned up a few times. This sequence joins TRBV20-1 and TRBJ1-5; D gene unclear. The CDR3 contains 14 residues. Germline assignment: CDR1 DFQATT and CDR2 SNEGSKA (reference sequence). V lost 6 bases and J lost 0, with 12 bases in between. The CDR3 here is CSAPLGGSNQPQHF. CDR3 DNA: TGCAGTGCGCCGCTCGGAGGTAGCAATCAGCCCCAGCATTTT.

This chain connects TRBV7-6 to TRBJ2-5; 10 nucleotides agree with TRBD1. J was trimmed by 5 bases and V by 3 bases; bases with no gene match: 9. CDR1 and CDR2 (germline): SGHVS, FNYEAQ. The CDR3 extends over 16 amino acids. The CDR3 sequence is CASSFLRDRGRETQYF. The CDR3 DNA is TGTGCCAGCAGCTTCCTGCGGGACAGGGGTCGGGAGACCCAGTACTTC.

This clonotype was recorded many times. Sequence at one end of the junction differs from germline and may be a read error. The chain has TRBV5-1 and TRBJ2-1, with TRBD1 identical over 7 bases. Germline V gene sequence: CDR1 SGHRS, CDR2 YFSETQ. The CDR3 runs to 14 residues. The CDR3 reads CASSLGQEYNEQFF. As DNA, the CDR3 is TGTGCCAGCAGCTTAGGACAGGAGTACAATGAGCAGTTCTTC.

Only a few counts were recorded for this clonotype. The V gene is TRBV6-5, the J gene TRBJ1-5; D is unclear. Germline CDR1 and CDR2: MNHEY and SVGAGI. Trimming shortened V by 2 bases and J by 9 bases, and 8 bases separated the two germline ends. The CDR3 has 12 amino acids. CDR3: CASSYPLGPQHF. The CDR3 DNA reads TGTGCCAGCAGTTACCCCCTGGGGCCCCAGCATTTT.

This clonotype was seen a few times. The chain couples TRBV6-1 to TRBJ1-6; D unclear. CDR3 length: 13 amino acids. Germline V lookup: CDR1 MNHNS, CDR2 SASEGT. The V end lost 7 bases, the J end lost 10 bases, and 14 bases lay between the germline ends. This CDR3 is CASNPDRVSPLHF. CDR3 nucleotide sequence: TGTGCCAGCAACCCTGATCGGGTCTCACCCCTCCACTTT.

This clonotype has just a few counts. The rearrangement uses TRBV5-1 and TRBJ2-7; TRBD2 aligns across 8 bases. V gave up 1 base and J gave up 5 bases; unmatched junction bases: 5. Germline CDR1 is SGHRS and CDR2 is YFSETQ. This CDR3 contains 14 residues. The CDR3 loop reads CASSLSGTSNEQYF. The CDR3 coding sequence is TGCGCCAGCAGCTTGTCCGGGACTAGTAACGAGCAGTACTTC.

The rearrangement links TRBV20-1 to TRBJ2-1; TRBD2 is a possible D gene (6 bases). Trimming removed 6 bases from V and 4 bases from J, with 16 bases in between. The germline V gene encodes CDR1 DFQATT and CDR2 SNEGSKA (reference sequence). CDR3 length equals 14 residues. The CDR3, as DNA: TGCAGTGCAGCTCTGACTAGGGGATACAATGAGCAGTTCTTC. Its translation is CSAALTRGYNEQFF.

This clonotype was counted between two and nine times. The V gene is TRBV20-1, the J gene TRBJ1-2; no definite D call. The V and J ends lost 3 bases and 4 bases respectively, with 15 bases between them. CDR1 and CDR2 from the germline V gene are DFQATT and SNEGSKA (reference sequence). This CDR3 has 14 amino acids. CDR3 in DNA: TGCAGTGCTAGGGTCCGGGCTAGGGTCTATGGCTACACCTTC. It translates to CSARVRARVYGYTF.

The J gene is TRBJ2-1, the V gene TRBV29-1; 11 nucleotides align to TRBD2. Trimming removed 7 bases from V and 5 bases from J; junction bases left unmatched: 7. The V gene's germline CDR1 is SQVTM and CDR2 ANQGSEA. The CDR3 sequence is 14 residues long. CDR3 in amino acids: CSGFGTSGNNEQFF. For the CDR3, the DNA is TGCAGCGGTTTTGGGACTAGCGGTAACAATGAGCAGTTCTTC.

This clonotype was seen a few times. The V and J genes are TRBV29-1 and TRBJ2-3, with 10 positions matching TRBD1. CDR3 length: 16 amino acids. Germline V gene data show CDR1 as SQVTM and CDR2 as ANQGSEA. The CDR3 here is CSVFGQGDLSTDTQYF. The CDR3 DNA is TGCAGTGTCTTCGGACAGGGGGACCTATCCACAGATACGCAGTATTTT.

There are a few counts of this clonotype. Here the CDR3 DNA reads TGTGCCAGCGCCTGGCGTGAGAACACTGAAGCTTTCTTT. It codes for CASAWRENTEAFF. The chain links TRBV27 to TRBJ1-1; no reliable D call. V was shortened by 8 bases and J by 1 base, with 11 bases between the two germline ends. CDR3 length: 13 residues. The V gene's germline CDR1 is MNHEY and CDR2 SMNVEV (reference sequence).

This chain connects TRBV20-1 to TRBJ1-5; D gene ambiguous. The V end lost 3 bases, the J end lost 2 bases, and 11 bases lay between the germline ends. The CDR3 length is 14 residues. CDR1 DFQATT and CDR2 SNEGSKA come from the germline V gene (reference sequence). The CDR3 loop reads CSASPLGGNQPQHF. The CDR3 DNA reads as TGCAGTGCTAGCCCCCTGGGTGGCAATCAGCCCCAGCATTTT.

The gene calls are TRBV29-1 and TRBJ2-7; 7 bases agree with TRBD2. CDR3 length: 11 residues. The germline V gene has CDR1 SQVTM and CDR2 ANQGSEA. V trimming: 5 bases; J trimming: 9 bases; junction bases outside the gene matches: 7. The CDR3, as DNA: TGCAGCGTTCGGGAGGCGGGAAGGCAGTACTTC. Its protein product is CSVREAGRQYF.